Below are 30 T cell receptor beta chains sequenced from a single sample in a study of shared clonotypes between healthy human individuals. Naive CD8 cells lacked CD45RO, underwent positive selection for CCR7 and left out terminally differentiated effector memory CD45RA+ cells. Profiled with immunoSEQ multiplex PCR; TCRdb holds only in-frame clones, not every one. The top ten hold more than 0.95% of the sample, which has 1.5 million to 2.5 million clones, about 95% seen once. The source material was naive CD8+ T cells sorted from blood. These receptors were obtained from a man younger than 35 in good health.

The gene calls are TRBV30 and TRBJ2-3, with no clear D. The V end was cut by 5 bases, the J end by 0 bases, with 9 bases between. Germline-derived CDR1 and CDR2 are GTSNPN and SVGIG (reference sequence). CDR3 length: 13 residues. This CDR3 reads CAWALTSTDTQYF. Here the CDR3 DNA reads TGTGCCTGGGCTCTGACTAGCACAGATACGCAGTATTTT.

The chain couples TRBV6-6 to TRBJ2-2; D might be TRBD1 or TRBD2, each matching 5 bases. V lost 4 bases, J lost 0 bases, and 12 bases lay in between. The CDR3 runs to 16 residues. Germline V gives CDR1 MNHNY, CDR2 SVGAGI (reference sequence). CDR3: CASSLLGAANTGELFF. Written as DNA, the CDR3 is TGTGCCAGCAGTTTACTCGGGGCGGCGAACACCGGGGAGCTGTTTTTT.

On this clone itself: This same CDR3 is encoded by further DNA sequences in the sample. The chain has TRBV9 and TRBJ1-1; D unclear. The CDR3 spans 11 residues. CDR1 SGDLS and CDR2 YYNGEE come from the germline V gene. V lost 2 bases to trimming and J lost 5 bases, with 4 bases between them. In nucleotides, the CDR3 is TGTGCCAGCAGCGTCGTAACTGAAGCTTTCTTT. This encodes CASSVVTEAFF.

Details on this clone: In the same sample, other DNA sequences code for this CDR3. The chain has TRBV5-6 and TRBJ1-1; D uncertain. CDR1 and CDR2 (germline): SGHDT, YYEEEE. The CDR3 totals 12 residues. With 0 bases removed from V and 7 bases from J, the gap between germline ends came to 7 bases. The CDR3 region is CASSLVRGEAFF. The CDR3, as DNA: TGTGCCAGCAGCTTGGTTCGGGGTGAAGCTTTCTTT.

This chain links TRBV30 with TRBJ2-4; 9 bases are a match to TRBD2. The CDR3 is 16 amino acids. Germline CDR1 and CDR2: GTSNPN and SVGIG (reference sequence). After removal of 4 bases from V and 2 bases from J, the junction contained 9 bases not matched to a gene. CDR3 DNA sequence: TGTGCCTGGATGGTAGGGCTAGCGGGACCCAAAAACATTCAGTACTTC. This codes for CAWMVGLAGPKNIQYF.

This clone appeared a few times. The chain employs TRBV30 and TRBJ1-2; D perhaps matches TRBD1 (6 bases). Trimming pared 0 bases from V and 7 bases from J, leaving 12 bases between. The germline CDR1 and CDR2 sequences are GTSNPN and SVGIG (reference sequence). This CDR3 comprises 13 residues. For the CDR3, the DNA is TGTGCCTGGAGTGTACTCTCAGGGGCTGGCTACACCTTC. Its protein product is CAWSVLSGAGYTF. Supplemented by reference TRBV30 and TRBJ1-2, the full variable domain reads SQTIHQWPATLVQPVGSPLSLECTVEGTSNPNLYWYRQAAGRGLQLLFYSVGIGQISSEVPQNLSASRPQDRQFILSSKKLLLSDSGFYLCAWSVLSGAGYTFGSGTRLTVV.

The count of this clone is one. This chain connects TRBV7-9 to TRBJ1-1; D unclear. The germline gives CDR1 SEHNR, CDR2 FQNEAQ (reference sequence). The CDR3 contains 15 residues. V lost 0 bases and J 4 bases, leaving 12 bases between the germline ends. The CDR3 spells CASSLAVGAATEAFF. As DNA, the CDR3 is TGTGCCAGCAGCTTAGCGGTCGGAGCGGCCACTGAAGCTTTCTTT.

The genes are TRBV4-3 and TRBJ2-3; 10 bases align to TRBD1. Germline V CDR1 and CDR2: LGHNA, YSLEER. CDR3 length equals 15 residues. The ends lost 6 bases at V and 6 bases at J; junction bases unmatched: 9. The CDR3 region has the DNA TGCGCCAGCAGGAGGAGGACAGGGGGTATGGATACGCAGTATTTT. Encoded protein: CASRRRTGGMDTQYF.

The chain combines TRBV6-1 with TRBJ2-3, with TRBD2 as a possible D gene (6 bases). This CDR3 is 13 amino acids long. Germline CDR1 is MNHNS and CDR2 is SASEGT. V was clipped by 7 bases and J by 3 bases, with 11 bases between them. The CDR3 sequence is CASKAGNTDTQYF. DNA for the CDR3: TGTGCCAGCAAGGCGGGAAATACAGATACGCAGTATTTT.

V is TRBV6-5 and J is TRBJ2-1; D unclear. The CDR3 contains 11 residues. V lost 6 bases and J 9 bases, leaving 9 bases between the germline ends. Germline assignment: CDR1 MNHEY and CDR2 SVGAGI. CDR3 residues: CASRRGSEQFF. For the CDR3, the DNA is TGTGCCAGCAGACGAGGCAGTGAGCAGTTCTTC.

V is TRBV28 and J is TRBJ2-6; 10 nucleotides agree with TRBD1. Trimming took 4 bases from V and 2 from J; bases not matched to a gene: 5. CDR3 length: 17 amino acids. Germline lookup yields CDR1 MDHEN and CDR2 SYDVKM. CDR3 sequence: CASSSGQGEAGANVLTF. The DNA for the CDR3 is TGTGCCAGCAGTTCTGGACAGGGGGAAGCTGGGGCCAACGTCCTGACTTTC.

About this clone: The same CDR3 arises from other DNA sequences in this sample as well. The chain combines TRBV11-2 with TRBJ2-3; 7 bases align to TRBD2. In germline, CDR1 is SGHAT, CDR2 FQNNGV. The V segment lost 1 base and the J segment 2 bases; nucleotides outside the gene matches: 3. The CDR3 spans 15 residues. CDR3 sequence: CASSLVGGFTDTQYF. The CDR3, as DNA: TGTGCCAGCAGCTTAGTGGGGGGGTTCACAGATACGCAGTATTTT.

CDR3: CASSLTGGTDTQYF. In DNA, the CDR3 is TGTGCCAGCAGCTTGACAGGTGGCACAGATACGCAGTATTTT. The chain employs TRBV7-8 and TRBJ2-3, with D possibly being TRBD1 (6 bases). Germline lookup yields CDR1 SGHVS and CDR2 FQNEAQ. The CDR3 is 14 amino acids. V lost 3 bases, J lost 1 base, and 8 bases lay in between.

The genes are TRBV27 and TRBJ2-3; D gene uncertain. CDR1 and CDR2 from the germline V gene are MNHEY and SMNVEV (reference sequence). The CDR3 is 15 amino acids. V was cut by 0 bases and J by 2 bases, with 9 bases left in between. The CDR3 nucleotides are TGTGCCAGCAGTTTATCAGTCACTTCCACAGATACGCAGTATTTT. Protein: CASSLSVTSTDTQYF.

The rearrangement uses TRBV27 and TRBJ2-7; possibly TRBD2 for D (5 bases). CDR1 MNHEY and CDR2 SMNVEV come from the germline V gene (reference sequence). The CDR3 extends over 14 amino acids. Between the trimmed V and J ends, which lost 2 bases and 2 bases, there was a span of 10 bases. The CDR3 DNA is TGTGCCAGCAGTTTAGCGGCCGGGGCCTACGAGCAGTACTTC. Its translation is CASSLAAGAYEQYF.

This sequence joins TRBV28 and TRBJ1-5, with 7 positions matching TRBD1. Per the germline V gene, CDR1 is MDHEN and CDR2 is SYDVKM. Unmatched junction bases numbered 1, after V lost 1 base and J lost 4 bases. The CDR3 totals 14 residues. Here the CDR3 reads CASSLLQGNQPQHF. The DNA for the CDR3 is TGTGCCAGCAGTTTATTACAGGGGAATCAGCCCCAGCATTTT.

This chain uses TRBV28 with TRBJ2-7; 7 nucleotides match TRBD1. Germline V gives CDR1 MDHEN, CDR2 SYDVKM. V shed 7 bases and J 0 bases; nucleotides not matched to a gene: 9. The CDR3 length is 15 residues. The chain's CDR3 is CASTVTGASSYEQYF. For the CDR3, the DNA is TGTGCCAGCACTGTAACAGGGGCTTCCTCCTACGAGCAGTACTTC.

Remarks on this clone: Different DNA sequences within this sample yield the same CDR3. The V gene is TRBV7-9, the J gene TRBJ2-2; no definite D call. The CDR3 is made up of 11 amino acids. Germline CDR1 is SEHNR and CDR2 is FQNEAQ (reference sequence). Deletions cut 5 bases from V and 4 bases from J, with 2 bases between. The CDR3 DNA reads TGTGCCAGCAGCCGCACCGGGGAGCTGTTTTTT. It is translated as CASSRTGELFF.

Written as DNA, the CDR3 is TGTGCCAGTAGTACAGGGTTGACTTCACCCCTCCACTTT. It is translated as CASSTGLTSPLHF. V gene TRBV19 combines with J gene TRBJ1-6, with D perhaps TRBD1 (5 bases). Trimming pared 4 bases from V and 9 bases from J, leaving 10 bases between. The CDR3 is 13 residues long. Per the germline V gene, CDR1 is LNHDA and CDR2 is SQIVND (reference sequence).

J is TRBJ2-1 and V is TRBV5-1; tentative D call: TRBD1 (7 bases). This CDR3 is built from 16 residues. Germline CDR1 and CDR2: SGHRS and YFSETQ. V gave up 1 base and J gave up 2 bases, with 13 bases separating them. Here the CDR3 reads CASSLSSGGTYNEQFF. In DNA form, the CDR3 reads TGCGCCAGCAGCTTGTCTTCAGGGGGGACCTACAATGAGCAGTTCTTC.

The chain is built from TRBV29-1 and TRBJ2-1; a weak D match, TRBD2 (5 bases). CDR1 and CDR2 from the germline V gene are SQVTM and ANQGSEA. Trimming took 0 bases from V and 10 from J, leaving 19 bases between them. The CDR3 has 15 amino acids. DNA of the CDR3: TGCAGCGTTGAAGATCTAAATCGCGAGGGCGGAGAGCAGTTCTTC. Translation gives CSVEDLNREGGEQFF.

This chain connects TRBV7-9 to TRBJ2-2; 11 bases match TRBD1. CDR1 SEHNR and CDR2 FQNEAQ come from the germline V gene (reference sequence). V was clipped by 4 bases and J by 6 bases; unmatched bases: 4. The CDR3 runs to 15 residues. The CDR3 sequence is CASSWPGQGAGELFF. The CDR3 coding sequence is TGTGCCAGCAGCTGGCCGGGACAGGGGGCCGGGGAGCTGTTTTTT.

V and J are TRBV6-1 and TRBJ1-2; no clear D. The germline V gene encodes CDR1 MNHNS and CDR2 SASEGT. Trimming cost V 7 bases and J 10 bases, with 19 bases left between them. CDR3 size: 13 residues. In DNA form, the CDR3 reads TGTGCCAGCACTCACGGGGAGTGGGGAGACTACACCTTC. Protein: CASTHGEWGDYTF.

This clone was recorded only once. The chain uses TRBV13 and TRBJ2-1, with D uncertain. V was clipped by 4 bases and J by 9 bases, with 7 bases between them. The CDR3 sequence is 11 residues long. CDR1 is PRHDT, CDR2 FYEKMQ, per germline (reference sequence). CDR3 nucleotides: TGTGCCAGCAGCTCCCCCGGTGAGCAGTTCTTC. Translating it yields CASSSPGEQFF.

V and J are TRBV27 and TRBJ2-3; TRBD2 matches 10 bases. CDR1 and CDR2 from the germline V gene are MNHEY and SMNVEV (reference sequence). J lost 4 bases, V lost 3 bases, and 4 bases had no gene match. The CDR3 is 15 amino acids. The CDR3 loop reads CASSFGAGGSDTQYF. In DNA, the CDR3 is TGTGCCAGCAGTTTCGGAGCGGGAGGGTCAGATACGCAGTATTTT.

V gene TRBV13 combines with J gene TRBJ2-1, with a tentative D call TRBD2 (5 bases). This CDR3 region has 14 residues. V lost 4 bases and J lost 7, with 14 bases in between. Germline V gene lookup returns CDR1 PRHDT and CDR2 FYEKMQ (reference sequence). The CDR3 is CASSSTFRGNEQFF. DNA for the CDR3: TGTGCCAGCAGCTCCACTTTCCGGGGAAATGAGCAGTTCTTC.

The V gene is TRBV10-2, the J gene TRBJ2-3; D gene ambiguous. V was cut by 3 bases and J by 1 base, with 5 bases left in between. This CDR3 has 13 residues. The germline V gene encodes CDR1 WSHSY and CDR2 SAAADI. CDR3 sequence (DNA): TGCGCCAGCAGTGAACTCCGCACAGATACGCAGTATTTT. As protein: CASSELRTDTQYF.

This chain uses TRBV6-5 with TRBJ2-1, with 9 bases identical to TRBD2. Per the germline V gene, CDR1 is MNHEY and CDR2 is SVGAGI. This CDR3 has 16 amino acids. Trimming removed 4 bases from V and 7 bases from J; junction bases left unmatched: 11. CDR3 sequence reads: CASSLGVSGGTNEQFF. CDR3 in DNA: TGTGCCAGCAGTTTAGGAGTTAGCGGGGGTACTAATGAGCAGTTCTTC.

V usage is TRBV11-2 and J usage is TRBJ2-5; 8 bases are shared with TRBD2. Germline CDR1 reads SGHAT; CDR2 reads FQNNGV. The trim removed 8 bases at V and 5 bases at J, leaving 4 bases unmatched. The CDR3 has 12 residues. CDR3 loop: CASWAGGETQYF. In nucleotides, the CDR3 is TGTGCCAGCTGGGCGGGAGGTGAGACCCAGTACTTC.

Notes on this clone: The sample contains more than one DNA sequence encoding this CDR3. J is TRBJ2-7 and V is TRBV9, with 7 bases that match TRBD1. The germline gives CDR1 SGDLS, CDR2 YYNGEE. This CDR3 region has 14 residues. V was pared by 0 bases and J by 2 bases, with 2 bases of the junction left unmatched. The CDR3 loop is CASSVAGQAYEQYF. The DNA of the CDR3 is TGTGCCAGCAGCGTAGCCGGACAGGCCTACGAGCAGTACTTC.